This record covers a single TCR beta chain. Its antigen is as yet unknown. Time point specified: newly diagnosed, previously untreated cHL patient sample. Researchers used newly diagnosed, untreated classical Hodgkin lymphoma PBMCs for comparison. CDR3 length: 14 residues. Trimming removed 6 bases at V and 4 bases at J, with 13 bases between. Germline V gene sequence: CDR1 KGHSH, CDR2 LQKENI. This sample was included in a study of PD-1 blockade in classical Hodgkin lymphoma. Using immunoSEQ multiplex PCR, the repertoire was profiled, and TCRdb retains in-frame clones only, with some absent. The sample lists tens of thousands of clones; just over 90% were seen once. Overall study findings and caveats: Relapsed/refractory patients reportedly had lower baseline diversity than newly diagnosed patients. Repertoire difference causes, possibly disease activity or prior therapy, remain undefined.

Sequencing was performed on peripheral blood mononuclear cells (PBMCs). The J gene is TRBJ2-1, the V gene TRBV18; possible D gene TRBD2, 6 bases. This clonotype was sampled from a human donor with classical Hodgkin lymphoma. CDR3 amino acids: CASSNTDYYNEQFF. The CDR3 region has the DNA TGTGCCAGCTCTAACACGGACTATTACAATGAGCAGTTCTTC.